What follows are 4 T cell receptor beta chains derived from one specimen sequenced in a study of cytomegalovirus exposure and HLA in healthy donors. The PCR used 60 Vbeta and 13 Jbeta primers. Libraries were prepared by immunoSEQ multiplex PCR; TCRdb keeps only in-frame clonotypes and omits some of them. The table lists tens of thousands of clones, about four fifths of them singletons, with 32% in the top ten. The source material was PBMCs. All receptors derive from a man aged 50-59 years in good health and CMV-seropositive.

The chain recombines TRBV27 with TRBJ1-3; D remains ambiguous. The CDR3 loop spans 13 amino acids. The germline V and J ends were trimmed by 11 bases and 0 bases, with 11 bases remaining between them. The germline CDR1 and CDR2 sequences are MNHEY and SMNVEV (reference sequence). The CDR3 region is CAYRVNSGNTIYF. CDR3 bases: TGTGCCTATCGGGTAAACTCTGGAAACACCATATATTTT.

The CDR3, as DNA: TGTGCCAGCAGCCCTCCGGGGGGGAGGACGGGGGACATTCAGTACTTC. This sequence encodes CASSPPGGRTGDIQYF. J is TRBJ2-4 and V is TRBV5-4, with TRBD2 identical over 8 bases. There are 16 residues in the CDR3. Unmatched junction bases numbered 14, after V lost 4 bases and J lost 8 bases. Germline V gene data show CDR1 as SGHNT and CDR2 as YYREEE (reference sequence).

The genes are TRBV4-3 and TRBJ2-1, with 11 bases lining up with TRBD2. Germline-derived CDR1 and CDR2 are LGHNA and YSLEER. The CDR3 contains 16 residues. With 0 bases clipped from V and 6 bases from J, the junction kept 4 bases outside the gene matches. The CDR3 loop is CASSQDQLAGVNEQFF. The CDR3 DNA is TGCGCCAGCAGCCAAGATCAACTAGCGGGAGTCAATGAGCAGTTCTTC.

The rearrangement joins TRBV4-3 to TRBJ1-1; D might be TRBD1 (5 bases). Trimming took 2 bases from V and 1 from J, leaving 11 bases between them. The CDR3 is 15 amino acids. The germline V gene encodes CDR1 LGHNA and CDR2 YSLEER. The CDR3 region has the DNA TGCGCCAGCAGCCAATCTCTTGGGGCGAACACTGAAGCTTTCTTT. The encoded protein is CASSQSLGANTEAFF.